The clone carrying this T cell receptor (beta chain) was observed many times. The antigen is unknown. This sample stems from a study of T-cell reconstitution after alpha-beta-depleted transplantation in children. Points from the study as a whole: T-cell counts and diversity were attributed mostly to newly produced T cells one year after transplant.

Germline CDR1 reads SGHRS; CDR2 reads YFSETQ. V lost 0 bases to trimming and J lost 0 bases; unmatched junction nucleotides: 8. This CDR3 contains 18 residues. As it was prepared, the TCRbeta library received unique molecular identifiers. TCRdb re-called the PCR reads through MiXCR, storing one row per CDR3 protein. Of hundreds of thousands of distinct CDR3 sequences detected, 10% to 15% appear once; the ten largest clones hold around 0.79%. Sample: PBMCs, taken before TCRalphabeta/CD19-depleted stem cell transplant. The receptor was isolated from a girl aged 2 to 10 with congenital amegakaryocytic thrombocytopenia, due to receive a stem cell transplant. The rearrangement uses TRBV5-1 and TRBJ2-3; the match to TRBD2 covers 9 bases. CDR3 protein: CASSLALAGAHSTDTQYF. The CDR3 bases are TGCGCCAGCAGCTTGGCTTTAGCGGGAGCCCACAGCACAGATACGCAGTATTTT.